This T cell receptor (beta chain) is from a study of CD8+CD57+ T cells in acquired aplastic anemia. Background on the study: Sorted CD4+ and CD8+ cells yielded DNA averaging approximately 3.4 ug. Study results and limitations: Found in both controls and patients were some 30 CD8+ CDR3 sequences. Patients and healthy controls showed no significant CD8+ Simpson's diversity difference.

On this clonotype: Its specificity is not known.

Previously, flow cytometry had revealed CD8+CD57+ cell expansion in the patients chosen for sequencing. Patients were therapy-naive when their blood was sampled. The use of genomic DNA as template underpinned the TCR beta VDJ and CDR3 profiling. TCRdb called the reads again in MiXCR, with one record for every CDR3 protein. The sample shows 150,000 to 200,000 distinct CDR3 sequences, over 40% of them seen only once. Sequencing used sorted CD4+, CD8+, or CD8+CD57+ T cells (not recorded which) from PBMCs. This TCR was recovered from a human donor with aplastic anemia.

The DNA of the CDR3 is TGCGCCAGCAGTCATAGGACAGGGGTAGGTGAAAAACTGTTTTTT. Translated, it gives CASSHRTGVGEKLFF. V and J are TRBV10-1 and TRBJ1-4, with 9 nucleotides matching TRBD1. V shed 5 bases and J 7 bases; nucleotides not matched to a gene: 8. Germline CDR1 and CDR2: WNHNN and SYGVQD (reference sequence). This CDR3 is built from 15 residues.